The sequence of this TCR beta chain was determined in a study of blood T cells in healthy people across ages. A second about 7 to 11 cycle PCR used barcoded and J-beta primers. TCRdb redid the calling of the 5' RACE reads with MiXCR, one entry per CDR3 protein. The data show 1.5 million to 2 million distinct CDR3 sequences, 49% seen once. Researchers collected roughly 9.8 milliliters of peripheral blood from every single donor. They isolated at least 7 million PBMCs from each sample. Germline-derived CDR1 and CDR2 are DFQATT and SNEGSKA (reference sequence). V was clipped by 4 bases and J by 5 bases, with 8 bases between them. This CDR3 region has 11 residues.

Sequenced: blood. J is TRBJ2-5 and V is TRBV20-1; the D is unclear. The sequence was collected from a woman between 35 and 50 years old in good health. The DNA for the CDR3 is TGCAGTGCTACACCTCGGGAGACCCAGTACTTC. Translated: CSATPRETQYF.